This entry features one TCR beta chain sequence. An end of the junction differs from the germline gene, which may be a read error. The sample is drawn from a study of blood T cell repertoires in COVID-19. The CDR3 contains 14 residues. CDR1 is LNHDA and CDR2 is SQIVND in the germline V gene (reference sequence). TCRdb's table, derived via immunoSEQ multiplex PCR, lists solely in-frame clones and lacks some. The sample includes around 24,000 clones, roughly 82% seen only once; the top ten take approximately 30%. This chain joins TRBV19 and TRBJ1-2; TRBD1 matches at 8 bases. Sequenced: peripheral blood. The receptor was isolated from a human donor with active COVID-19. The donor label of this sample is uncertain. CDR3 amino acids: CASRIDRGNYGYTF. CDR3 nucleotides: TGTGCCAGTAGGATAGACAGGGGAAACTATGGCTACACCTTC.